The rows below give T cell receptor beta chains drawn from one sample of a study of blood T cell repertoires in COVID-19. Clones were read by immunoSEQ multiplex PCR, and TCRdb kept only the in-frame ones, dropping some. The table has fewer than 200,000 clones, approximately 84% seen once. The source material was peripheral blood. The receptors derive from a man between 35 and 55 years old with acute or convalescent COVID-19. Both conserved end residues are part of each CDR3. A D gene is named only where the DNA matches it firmly. A clone size is listed for some rows: how often the clone was seen (once, few, many), or a class if it is expanded.

>NA|TRBD2|TRBV6-5|TRBJ2-3
CAQRGDTDTQYF
TGTGCCCAACGGGGGGATACAGATACGCAGTATTTT
>NA|NA|TRBV5-1|TRBJ1-4
CASSPDARTATNEKLFF
TGCGCCAGCAGCCCCGATGCCCGGACAGCAACTAATGAAAAACTGTTTTTT
>few|TRBD1|TRBV6-5|TRBJ1-2
CASSPTGNGYTF
TGTGCCAGCAGTCCGACAGGGAATGGCTACACCTTC
>NA|NA|TRBV15|TRBJ1-1
CATSRYGQNTEAFF
TGTGCCACCAGCAGGTATGGACAGAACACTGAAGCTTTCTTT
>once|NA|TRBV7-8|TRBJ1-3
CASSPNEVPGNTIYF
TGTGCCAGCAGCCCAAACGAGGTACCTGGAAACACCATATATTTT
>NA|NA|TRBV10-3|TRBJ1-1
CAIAAGNTEAFF
TGTGCCATCGCGGCGGGGAACACTGAAGCTTTCTTT
>NA|TRBD1|TRBV30|TRBJ1-1
CAILGQGLSNTEAFF
TGTGCCATTCTCGGACAGGGGTTGAGCAACACTGAAGCTTTCTTT
>NA|NA|TRBV27|TRBJ1-2
CASRGAHYGYTF
TGTGCCAGCAGGGGGGCGCACTATGGCTACACCTTC
>once|TRBD1|TRBV27|TRBJ2-7
CASSSRQGPPPYEQYF
TGTGCCAGCAGTTCACGACAGGGGCCGCCTCCCTACGAGCAGTACTTC
>few|TRBD1|TRBV4-3|TRBJ1-2
CASSQGTGANYGYTF
TGCGCCAGCAGCCAAGGAACAGGGGCTAACTATGGCTACACCTTC
>NA|TRBD1|TRBV5-4|TRBJ2-3
CATERGRPSSTDTQYF
TGTGCCACTGAAAGGGGGCGACCGTCTTCCACAGATACGCAGTATTTT
>NA|TRBD1|TRBV7-8|TRBJ2-7
CASSLGDSMYEQYF
TGTGCCAGCAGCTTAGGGGACAGTATGTACGAGCAGTACTTC
>NA|TRBD2|TRBV11-2|TRBJ2-7
CASRLAGNSGQYF
TGTGCCAGCAGACTAGCGGGGAATTCGGGGCAGTACTTC
>NA|TRBD2|TRBV19|TRBJ2-5
CASSVLAGSSQETQYF
TGTGCCAGTAGCGTCCTAGCGGGGAGTTCGCAAGAGACCCAGTACTTC
>NA|NA|TRBV19|TRBJ1-1
CASSISGAGPRMNTEAFF
TGTGCCAGTAGTATTTCTGGGGCAGGCCCCAGGATGAACACTGAAGCTTTCTTT
>NA|NA|TRBV11-2|TRBJ2-2
CASKLSWNTGELFF
TGTGCCAGCAAACTGAGCTGGAACACCGGGGAGCTGTTTTTT
>NA|NA|TRBV29-1|TRBJ2-3
CSVERRAAGADTQYF
TGCAGCGTTGAACGGAGGGCGGCTGGGGCAGATACGCAGTATTTT
>NA|NA|TRBV4-2|TRBJ2-7
CASSQDRGFYEQYF
TGTGCCAGCAGCCAAGACAGGGGATTCTACGAGCAGTACTTC
>NA|NA|TRBV5-1|TRBJ2-2
CASSLRAPAYNTGELFF
TGCGCCAGCAGCTTGAGAGCGCCAGCTTACAACACCGGGGAGCTGTTTTTT
>NA|TRBD1|TRBV5-4|TRBJ1-2
CASSLAGQALYGYTF
TGTGCCAGCAGCTTGGCCGGACAGGCCCTCTATGGCTACACCTTC
>NA|TRBD1|TRBV25-1|TRBJ1-1
CASSADRGRFTEAFF
TGTGCCAGCAGTGCTGACAGGGGGCGATTCACTGAAGCTTTCTTT
>NA|TRBD1|TRBV27|TRBJ1-1
CASHRFTGGEAFF
TGTGCCAGCCATAGATTTACAGGGGGTGAAGCTTTCTTT
>NA|TRBD1|TRBV5-1|TRBJ1-3
CASSPRTGAGNTIYF
TGCGCCAGCAGCCCGAGGACAGGAGCTGGAAACACCATATATTTT
>once|NA|TRBV5-4|TRBJ2-1
CASSRQGGPYNEQFF
TGTGCCAGCAGCCGACAAGGGGGTCCGTACAATGAGCAGTTCTTC
>NA|TRBD2|TRBV29-1|TRBJ2-5
CSVEDAGLAGQETQYF
TGCAGCGTTGAAGATGCGGGACTAGCGGGGCAAGAGACCCAGTACTTC
>NA|NA|TRBV14|TRBJ2-1
CASSYNPQEQFF
TGTGCCAGCAGCTACAATCCCCAAGAGCAGTTCTTC
>NA|NA|TRBV2|TRBJ1-1
CAISIEMNTEAFF
TGTGCCATTTCGATTGAGATGAACACTGAAGCTTTCTTT
>NA|NA|TRBV5-1|TRBJ2-3
CASSLGGTDTQYF
TGCGCCAGCAGCTTGGGCGGGACAGATACGCAGTATTTT
>once|NA|TRBV7-8|TRBJ1-1
CASSHTQDTEAFF
TGTGCCAGCAGCCATACTCAGGACACTGAAGCTTTCTTT
>NA|NA|TRBV28|TRBJ1-1
CASSPYSEAFF
TGTGCCAGCAGCCCCTACAGCGAAGCTTTCTTT
>NA|TRBD1|TRBV30|TRBJ1-2
CAWSLGTGVLQNYGYTF
TGTGCCTGGAGTCTCGGGACAGGAGTCCTACAAAACTATGGCTACACCTTC
>NA|TRBD2|TRBV2|TRBJ2-3
CASSRLAVSRDTQYF
TGTGCCAGCAGTCGTCTAGCGGTTAGCAGAGATACGCAGTATTTT
>once|TRBD1|TRBV30|TRBJ1-1
CAWSALTGWGEAFF
TGTGCCTGGAGTGCCCTGACAGGGTGGGGTGAAGCTTTCTTT
>NA|NA|TRBV7-2|TRBJ2-7
CASRPTGISYEQYF
TGTGCCAGCCGACCGACAGGAATCTCCTACGAGCAGTACTTC
>NA|TRBD1|TRBV2|TRBJ2-7
CASSGTGDYEQYF
TGTGCCAGCAGCGGGACAGGAGACTACGAGCAGTACTTC
>NA|TRBD1|TRBV24-1|TRBJ1-2
CATSDSRTGNYGYTF
TGTGCCACCAGTGATTCCCGGACAGGCAACTATGGCTACACCTTC
>NA|TRBD2|TRBV11-2|TRBJ2-5
CASSPLGTSDKETQYF
TGTGCCAGCAGCCCTCTCGGGACTAGCGATAAAGAGACCCAGTACTTC
>NA|TRBD2|TRBV10-3|TRBJ2-7
CAISTGGLSSYEQYF
TGTGCCATCAGCACTGGGGGACTATCCTCCTACGAGCAGTACTTC
>few|NA|TRBV3-1/TRBV3-2|TRBJ1-2
CASSQDWSGNYGYTF
TGTGCCAGCAGCCAAGATTGGTCAGGGAACTATGGCTACACCTTC
>few|NA|TRBV5-6|TRBJ1-3
CASSVRQALSGNTIYF
TGTGCCAGCAGCGTTAGACAGGCACTCTCTGGAAACACCATATATTTT
>NA|TRBD2|TRBV28|TRBJ2-1
CASQISGTSLKNEQFF
TGTGCCAGCCAAATCTCCGGGACTAGCTTAAAAAATGAGCAGTTCTTC
>NA|TRBD1|TRBV19|TRBJ2-5
CASSPGTSGGRETQYF
TGTGCCAGTAGTCCCGGGACGTCAGGGGGTAGAGAGACCCAGTACTTC
>NA|TRBD1|TRBV5-6|TRBJ1-1
CASSQTGGSTEAFF
TGTGCCAGCAGCCAAACAGGGGGGTCCACTGAAGCTTTCTTT
>NA|NA|TRBV6-5|TRBJ1-2
CASSPMGLRGGYTF
TGTGCCAGCAGTCCTATGGGCCTACGGGGAGGCTACACCTTC
>NA|NA|TRBV4-2|TRBJ1-6
CASSRGGVGGSYNSPLHF
TGTGCCAGCAGCCGGGGGGGGGTGGGGGGCTCCTATAATTCACCCCTCCACTTT
>NA|TRBD1|TRBV7-2|TRBJ1-5
CASSSDRGGQPQHF
TGTGCCAGCAGCTCGGACAGGGGGGGGCAGCCCCAGCATTTT
>NA|NA|TRBV30|TRBJ1-4
CAWSRLGSEKLFF
TGTGCCTGGAGCCGACTAGGGAGTGAAAAACTGTTTTTT
>NA|TRBD1|TRBV5-5|TRBJ1-1
CASSLDRGSTEAFF
TGTGCCAGCAGCTTGGACAGGGGAAGTACTGAAGCTTTCTTT
>NA|NA|TRBV5-1|TRBJ2-6
CASSDSSGANVLTF
TGCGCCAGCAGCGACAGCTCTGGGGCCAACGTCCTGACTTTC
>NA|NA|TRBV18|TRBJ1-2
CASSPPRTSTNYGYTF
TGTGCCAGCTCACCCCCCAGGACAAGCACTAACTATGGCTACACCTTC
>NA|NA|TRBV10-3|TRBJ1-6
CAISEQVYNSPLHF
TGTGCCATCAGTGAACAGGTCTATAATTCACCCCTCCACTTT
>NA|NA|TRBV2|TRBJ1-1
CASIGAGRYTEAFF
TGTGCCAGCATAGGGGCCGGAAGGTACACTGAAGCTTTCTTT